This TCR beta chain was identified during a study of cytomegalovirus exposure and HLA in healthy donors. Use of 60 Vbeta and 13 Jbeta primers characterized the PCR. Some clones are missing from TCRdb's copy, which holds only in-frame ones; the method was immunoSEQ multiplex PCR. The data contain approximately 120,000 clones, under 85% of them singletons. Findings and limits, study-wide: An analysis that came later showed most CMV-associated TCR beta chains appearing HLA-restricted. In presence/absence analyses, roughly uniform sequencing depth across donors was assumed. Follow-up analysis seemed to connect common viral pathogens with several of the most significant clusters identified. 164 TCR beta chains were listed as cytomegalovirus-associated.

The germline gives CDR1 GTSNPN, CDR2 SVGIG (reference sequence). This CDR3 is 15 amino acids long. A remark on this clone: Its antigen is unidentified.

The clonotype was recovered from a woman aged 45-65 years in good health and CMV-seropositive. The chain uses TRBV30 and TRBJ2-5, with TRBD2 matching over 9 bases. Gene TRBJ2-7 matches the end of the DNA better, so the J call may be wrong. The sequencing input was PBMCs. Written as DNA, the CDR3 is TGTGCCTGGAGTGTCTGGCGGGGGGGCCGCTACGAGCAGTACTTC. This gives the protein CAWSVWRGGRYEQYF.